This TCR beta chain was retrieved from a study of blood T cell repertoires in COVID-19. Study overall: Sites across the United States, Italy and Spain contributed samples from acute and convalescent COVID-19. From T cells, B-cell-depleted T cells, or PBMCs came the material, which was cDNA or gDNA.

Libraries were prepared by immunoSEQ multiplex PCR; TCRdb keeps only in-frame clonotypes and omits some of them. The sample shows under 200,000 clones, 60% to 85% of them seen only once. The V end was cut by 2 bases, the J end by 2 bases, with 10 bases between. Looked up from germline, CDR1 is GTSNPN and CDR2 is SVGIG (reference sequence). This CDR3 contains 14 residues. This clone was observed a handful of times. V usage is TRBV30 and J usage is TRBJ1-5; D is perhaps TRBD1 (6 bases). Sample: peripheral blood. This TCR derives from a woman in her fifties or sixties with COVID-19, enrolled during active disease. For the CDR3, the DNA is TGTGCCTGGAGTAAGGCAGGGGGCAATCAGCCCCAGCATTTT. Translating it yields CAWSKAGGNQPQHF.